The clone carrying this T cell receptor beta chain was seen many times. This entry comes from a study of T cell repertoires in cytomegalovirus infection. V shed 6 bases and J 3 bases; nucleotides not matched to a gene: 3. The CDR3 totals 13 residues. TCRdb analysed the reads with MiXCR anew, one entry per CDR3 protein. The repertoire consists of a few hundred thousand distinct CDR3 sequences, with approximately 15% occurring once and the leading ten covering roughly 9.7%. This chain uses TRBV12-3 or TRBV12-4 with TRBJ1-2; 8 bases are shared with TRBD1. Specimen: PBMCs. This receptor was obtained from a human donor in good health (CMV status not recorded). Some clones in this sample may be carry-over from other donors' samples. CDR3 in amino acids: CASRPQGDYGYTF. CDR3 nucleotide sequence: TGTGCCAGCAGGCCACAGGGGGACTATGGCTACACCTTC.